This passage covers 32 T cell receptor beta chains from one sample sequenced in a study of blood T cell repertoires in COVID-19. Data came from immunoSEQ multiplex PCR; TCRdb stores just in-frame clones and leaves some out. The table shows 180,000 or so clones, with about 84% occurring only once. Sequences were obtained from PBMCs or T cells enriched from blood (not recorded which). The receptors originated from a man between 35 and 55 years old with acute COVID-19.

The V gene is TRBV13, the J gene TRBJ2-2; 7 bases map to TRBD2. Germline V gene data show CDR1 as PRHDT and CDR2 as FYEKMQ (reference sequence). The trim removed 5 bases at V and 5 bases at J, leaving 11 bases unmatched. This CDR3 region has 16 residues. CDR3 sequence reads: CASSAAAGVWTGELFF. The DNA of the CDR3 is TGTGCCAGCAGCGCCGCTGCGGGAGTTTGGACCGGGGAGCTGTTTTTT.

The genes are TRBV9 and TRBJ1-1, with 7 nucleotides matching TRBD1. The CDR3 length is 15 residues. CDR1 is SGDLS, CDR2 YYNGEE, per germline. The V and J ends lost 3 bases and 7 bases, in that order; junction bases with no gene match: 12. This CDR3 reads CASSGSRGNRFEAFF. For the CDR3, the DNA is TGTGCCAGCAGCGGGTCCAGGGGGAACAGGTTTGAAGCTTTCTTT.

The chain uses TRBV28 and TRBJ1-1, with 7 bases fitting TRBD1. The CDR3 is 12 residues long. V dropped 5 bases and J dropped 7; count of bases not matched to a gene: 4. Germline V gene lookup returns CDR1 MDHEN and CDR2 SYDVKM. CDR3 region: CASSMGQLEAFF. The CDR3 nucleotides read TGTGCCAGCAGTATGGGACAGCTTGAAGCTTTCTTT. Full variable domain (rest looked up from reference TRBV28 and TRBJ1-1): DVKVTQSSRYLVKRTGEKVFLECVQDMDHENMFWYRQDPGLGLRLIYFSYDVKMKEKGDIPEGYSVSREKKERFSLILESASTNQTSMYLCASSMGQLEAFFGQGTRLTVV.

CDR3: CASSLDGTGDGPLHF. As DNA, the CDR3 is TGTGCCAGCAGCTTAGATGGGACAGGGGACGGGCCCCTCCACTTT. The rearrangement joins TRBV7-6 to TRBJ1-6, with 10 bases aligning to TRBD1. Looked up from germline, CDR1 is SGHVS and CDR2 is FNYEAQ. This CDR3 region has 15 residues. Trimming at V came to 1 base and at J to 13 bases, leaving 7 bases not matched to a gene.

In its sample, this clone was seen many times. The chain is built from TRBV7-8 and TRBJ2-7; the D gene is possibly TRBD1 (5 bases). CDR3 length: 14 amino acids. Germline values: CDR1 SGHVS, CDR2 FQNEAQ. V lost 6 bases to trimming and J lost 1 base, with 13 bases between them. The CDR3 DNA is TGTGCCAGCAGGGACCCGGACATTTCCTACGAGCAGTACTTC. It is translated as CASRDPDISYEQYF.

This clone was observed a handful of times. The rearrangement joins TRBV30 to TRBJ1-4, with 7 bases lining up with TRBD1. Germline CDR1 reads GTSNPN; CDR2 reads SVGIG (reference sequence). V lost 0 bases and J lost 11; bases outside the gene matches: 15. CDR3 size: 16 residues. CDR3 DNA: TGTGCCTGGAGTGTCAGGAAGACAGGGCCCCTCATTAAACTGTTTTTT. This translates into CAWSVRKTGPLIKLFF.

This chain uses TRBV19 with TRBJ1-1; 7 bases align to TRBD1. The V segment lost 5 bases and the J segment 0 bases; nucleotides outside the gene matches: 3. In germline, CDR1 is LNHDA, CDR2 SQIVND (reference sequence). The CDR3 length is 14 residues. CDR3 in amino acids: CASSVQGLNTEAFF. The CDR3 region has the DNA TGTGCCAGTAGTGTACAGGGGTTGAACACTGAAGCTTTCTTT.

The chain has TRBV9 and TRBJ2-3; no clear D gene. Germline V CDR1 and CDR2: SGDLS, YYNGEE. Trimming took off 4 bases at V and 4 bases at J, with 13 bases between the two ends. This CDR3 comprises 14 residues. The CDR3: CASSPRVDPDTQYF. DNA of the CDR3: TGTGCCAGCAGCCCCCGGGTCGACCCAGATACGCAGTATTTT.

The chain employs TRBV5-4 and TRBJ2-5; a weak D match, TRBD1 (5 bases). Trimming removed 1 base from V and 5 bases from J, with 12 bases in between. The CDR3 runs to 14 residues. Germline V CDR1 and CDR2: SGHNT, YYREEE (reference sequence). CDR3 DNA sequence: TGTGCCAGCAGCTTGCCGGGCAGGGCGGAGACCCAGTACTTC. It encodes CASSLPGRAETQYF.

This clone turned up a few times. This chain links TRBV7-9 with TRBJ2-7, with 11 bases identical to TRBD2. Looked up from germline, CDR1 is SEHNR and CDR2 is FQNEAQ (reference sequence). Trimming at V came to 5 bases and at J to 2 bases, leaving 8 bases not matched to a gene. This CDR3 is built from 16 residues. CDR3 protein: CASSPRTSGLTYEQYF. The CDR3 nucleotides read TGTGCCAGCAGCCCACGGACTAGCGGGTTAACCTACGAGCAGTACTTC. The whole variable domain, filled in from reference TRBV7-9 and TRBJ2-7, reads DTGVSQNPRHKITKRGQNVTFRCDPISEHNRLYWYRQTLGQGPEFLTYFQNEAQLEKSRLLSDRFSAERPKGSFSTLEIQRTEQGDSAMYLCASSPRTSGLTYEQYFGPGTRLTVT.

The rearrangement links TRBV6-4 to TRBJ2-3; D is ambiguous. CDR3 length: 15 residues. CDR1 is MRHNA, CDR2 SNTAGT, per germline. The germline V and J ends were trimmed by 3 bases and 2 bases, with 12 bases remaining between them. CDR3 in amino acids: CASSERSEFTDTQYF. The CDR3 DNA follows: TGTGCCAGCAGTGAGAGGTCGGAGTTCACAGATACGCAGTATTTT.

The table lists this clone with a few counts. The V call is TRBV5-4, the J call TRBJ2-2; D may be TRBD2 (7 bases). This CDR3 is 15 amino acids long. Germline CDR1 is SGHNT and CDR2 is YYREEE (reference sequence). The germline V and J ends were trimmed by 6 bases and 0 bases, with 12 bases remaining between them. The chain's CDR3 is CASNTGGTNTGELFF. The CDR3 coding sequence is TGTGCCAGCAACACGGGGGGCACGAACACCGGGGAGCTGTTTTTT.

The chain couples TRBV5-1 to TRBJ1-5, with 12 bases identical to TRBD1. Germline V CDR1 and CDR2: SGHRS, YFSETQ. Trimming cost V 3 bases and J 8 bases; bases outside gene matches: 6. CDR3 length: 15 amino acids. CDR3: CASSWGQGAGEPQHF. The DNA for the CDR3 is TGCGCCAGCAGCTGGGGACAGGGGGCCGGGGAGCCCCAGCATTTT.

J is TRBJ2-5 and V is TRBV30; D perhaps matches TRBD2 (7 bases). Per germline, CDR1 GTSNPN and CDR2 SVGIG (reference sequence). The CDR3 is 13 residues long. The V end lost 8 bases, the J end lost 4 bases, and 17 bases lay between the germline ends. In nucleotides, the CDR3 is TGTGCCCTCCGAGGAGGGGGGGTAGAGACCCAGTACTTC. Its translation: CALRGGGVETQYF.

This clone turned up a few times. This chain connects TRBV5-1 to TRBJ1-2; TRBD1 matches 10 bases. The trim removed 4 bases at V and 7 bases at J, leaving 7 bases unmatched. The CDR3 runs to 14 residues. Germline V CDR1 and CDR2: SGHRS, YFSETQ. The CDR3 DNA follows: TGCGCCAGCAGCCCAAAAGACAGGGGGCTTGGCTACACCTTC. The encoded protein is CASSPKDRGLGYTF.

This chain uses TRBV10-3 with TRBJ2-3, with 8 bases that match TRBD1. V lost 11 bases to trimming and J lost 3 bases; unmatched junction nucleotides: 13. Germline V gene data show CDR1 as ENHRY and CDR2 as SYGVKD. CDR3 length equals 15 residues. CDR3 residues: CAVGRTGGRTDTQYF. The CDR3 nucleotides read TGTGCCGTCGGAAGAACAGGGGGGAGGACAGATACGCAGTATTTT.

This rearrangement joins TRBV7-2 to TRBJ1-4; the D is unclear. Trimming took 5 bases from V and 15 from J, leaving 25 bases between them. CDR1 and CDR2 (germline): SGHTA, FQGNSA. There are 15 residues in the CDR3. This chain's CDR3 is CASSPSRTSLEALFF. The CDR3 DNA reads TGTGCCAGCAGCCCTTCGCGCACCAGCTTGGAGGCGTTGTTTTTT.

For the CDR3, the DNA is TGTGCCAGTAGTCCTTGGACAGGGTCCTCCCGGGAGCTGTTTTTT. Translating gives CASSPWTGSSRELFF. The V call is TRBV19, the J call TRBJ2-2; 8 positions match TRBD1. The V gene end was trimmed by 5 bases and the J gene end by 9 bases; junction bases not matched to a gene: 11. The CDR3 covers 15 residues. Germline V CDR1 and CDR2: LNHDA, SQIVND (reference sequence).

This chain links TRBV28 with TRBJ1-2; D is undetermined. The CDR3 spans 11 residues. CDR1 MDHEN and CDR2 SYDVKM come from the germline V gene. Trimming left V 10 bases short and J 7 bases short, with 13 bases between. The CDR3, as DNA: TGTGCCACCAACCCCACTGTTGGCTACACCTTC. The encoded protein is CATNPTVGYTF.

The gene calls are TRBV9 and TRBJ1-1; 7 bases are a match to TRBD1. The CDR3 sequence is 16 residues long. J gave up 7 bases and V 4 bases, and 16 bases lay outside the gene matches. Per germline, CDR1 SGDLS and CDR2 YYNGEE. This CDR3 reads CASSSRPDRTTFEAFF. The CDR3 DNA sequence: TGTGCCAGCAGCTCTCGACCGGACAGGACGACCTTTGAAGCTTTCTTT.

CDR3 amino acids: CASKRESNEQFF. The DNA of the CDR3 is TGTGCCAGCAAGAGGGAGTCCAATGAGCAGTTCTTC. The chain has TRBV2 and TRBJ2-1; weak D call: TRBD2 (5 bases). Trimming took 7 bases from V and 6 from J, leaving 10 bases between them. Germline lookup yields CDR1 SNHLY and CDR2 FYNNEI. The CDR3 is 12 amino acids.

In the case of this clone: The junction departs from the called germline gene at one end, perhaps through a read error. The chain recombines TRBV15 with TRBJ2-7; D may be TRBD2 (5 bases). The CDR3 spans 13 residues. Germline V gene sequence: CDR1 LNHNV, CDR2 YYDKDF (reference sequence). The CDR3: CATSSTSAPRVPF. DNA of the CDR3: TGTGCCACCAGCAGTACCTCGGCCCCGCGGGTCCCCTTC. The full variable domain, rest sourced from reference TRBV15 and TRBJ2-7, is DAMVIQNPRYQVTQFGKPVTLSCSQTLNHNVMYWYQQKSSQAPKLLFHYYDKDFNNEADTPDNFQSRRPNTSFCFLDIRSPGLGDTAMYLCATSSTSAPRVPFGPGTRLTVT.

The CDR3 DNA is TGCAGTGCTAGCGCAGGGAAAGACCTGACTTTC. This codes for CSASAGKDLTF. The chain links TRBV20-1 to TRBJ2-6; the D gene is possibly TRBD1 (5 bases). The ends were cut back, 3 bases at V and 15 bases at J, with 12 bases in the middle. Germline assignment: CDR1 DFQATT and CDR2 SNEGSKA (reference sequence). The CDR3 sequence is 11 residues long.

CDR3 sequence (DNA): TGTGCCAGCAGCCCTTACAGCTCTGGAAACACCATATATTTT. Translated, it gives CASSPYSSGNTIYF. The gene calls are TRBV9 and TRBJ1-3; D uncertain. Trimming removed 4 bases at V and 0 bases at J, with 8 bases between. CDR3 length equals 14 residues. Germline lookup yields CDR1 SGDLS and CDR2 YYNGEE.

This chain links TRBV7-9 with TRBJ2-3; D uncertain. The CDR3 runs to 14 residues. The germline gives CDR1 SEHNR, CDR2 FQNEAQ (reference sequence). V lost 9 bases, J lost 2 bases, and 15 bases lay in between. CDR3 loop: CASPGPSPTDTQYF. The CDR3 DNA sequence: TGTGCCAGTCCAGGTCCCTCCCCCACAGATACGCAGTATTTT.

The CDR3 sequence: CSVEGARDYNEQFF. DNA for the CDR3: TGCAGCGTTGAAGGGGCCAGGGATTACAATGAGCAGTTCTTC. The chain carries TRBV29-1 and TRBJ2-1; possibly TRBD1 for D (5 bases). Looked up from germline, CDR1 is SQVTM and CDR2 is ANQGSEA. This CDR3 region has 14 residues. The ends were cut back, 1 base at V and 4 bases at J, with 11 bases in the middle.

The chain joins TRBV12-3 or TRBV12-4 to TRBJ1-5; a weak D match, TRBD1 (5 bases). Trimming removed 3 bases at V and 7 bases at J, with 10 bases between. The CDR3 covers 13 residues. DNA for the CDR3: TGTGCCAGCAGTTTGGGACTTCGGCAGCCCCAGCATTTT. As protein: CASSLGLRQPQHF.

This sequence joins TRBV7-9 and TRBJ1-2, with D possibly TRBD1 on 5 matching bases. The CDR3 is made up of 13 amino acids. Per the germline V gene, CDR1 is SEHNR and CDR2 is FQNEAQ (reference sequence). V gave up 3 bases and J gave up 5 bases, with 10 bases separating them. DNA of the CDR3: TGTGCCAGCAGCTTCAGGGCTAGATATGGCTACACCTTC. Its protein is CASSFRARYGYTF.

The chain uses TRBV5-1 and TRBJ2-3, with 11 bases lining up with TRBD2. V lost 2 bases and J lost 0; bases outside the gene matches: 11. Germline V gene data show CDR1 as SGHRS and CDR2 as YFSETQ. The CDR3 runs to 19 residues. The CDR3 coding sequence is TGCGCCAGCAGCTTTGCCGGGACTAGCGGAGGCCCTAGCACAGATACGCAGTATTTT. This translates into CASSFAGTSGGPSTDTQYF.

The rearrangement joins TRBV11-2 to TRBJ2-7, with D tentatively TRBD2 (6 bases). This CDR3 contains 12 residues. Between the trimmed V and J ends, which lost 2 bases and 5 bases, there was a span of 7 bases. From germline, CDR1 is SGHAT and CDR2 FQNNGV. CDR3 amino acids: CASSLSGDEQYF. CDR3 DNA sequence: TGTGCCAGCAGCTTATCGGGGGACGAGCAGTACTTC.

The rearrangement joins TRBV6-5 to TRBJ2-7; TRBD1 matches at 7 bases. CDR3 length: 13 amino acids. After removal of 5 bases from V and 5 bases from J, the junction contained 6 bases not matched to a gene. CDR1 and CDR2 (germline): MNHEY, SVGAGI. The CDR3 reads CASSRDSVNEQYF. The CDR3 region has the DNA TGTGCCAGCAGTAGGGACAGTGTGAACGAGCAGTACTTC.

This clone has a handful of counts. The gene calls are TRBV18 and TRBJ1-2, with D tentatively TRBD1 (6 bases). CDR1 is KGHSH, CDR2 LQKENI, per germline. CDR3 length: 13 residues. V was trimmed by 0 bases and J by 8 bases, leaving 10 bases between them. The CDR3 nucleotides are TGTGCCAGCTCACCACCATCAGGGGTCGGCTACACCTTC. Translating gives CASSPPSGVGYTF.